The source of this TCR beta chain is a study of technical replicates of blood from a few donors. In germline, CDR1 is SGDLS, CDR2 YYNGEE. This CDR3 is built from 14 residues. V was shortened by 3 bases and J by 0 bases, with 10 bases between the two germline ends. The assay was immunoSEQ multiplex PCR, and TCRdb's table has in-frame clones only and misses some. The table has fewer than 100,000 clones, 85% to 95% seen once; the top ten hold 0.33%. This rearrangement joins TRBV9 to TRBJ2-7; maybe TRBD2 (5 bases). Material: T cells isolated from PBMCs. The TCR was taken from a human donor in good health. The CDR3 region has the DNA TGTGCCAGCAGCGGAGGGATGGCCTCCTACGAGCAGTACTTC. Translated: CASSGGMASYEQYF.